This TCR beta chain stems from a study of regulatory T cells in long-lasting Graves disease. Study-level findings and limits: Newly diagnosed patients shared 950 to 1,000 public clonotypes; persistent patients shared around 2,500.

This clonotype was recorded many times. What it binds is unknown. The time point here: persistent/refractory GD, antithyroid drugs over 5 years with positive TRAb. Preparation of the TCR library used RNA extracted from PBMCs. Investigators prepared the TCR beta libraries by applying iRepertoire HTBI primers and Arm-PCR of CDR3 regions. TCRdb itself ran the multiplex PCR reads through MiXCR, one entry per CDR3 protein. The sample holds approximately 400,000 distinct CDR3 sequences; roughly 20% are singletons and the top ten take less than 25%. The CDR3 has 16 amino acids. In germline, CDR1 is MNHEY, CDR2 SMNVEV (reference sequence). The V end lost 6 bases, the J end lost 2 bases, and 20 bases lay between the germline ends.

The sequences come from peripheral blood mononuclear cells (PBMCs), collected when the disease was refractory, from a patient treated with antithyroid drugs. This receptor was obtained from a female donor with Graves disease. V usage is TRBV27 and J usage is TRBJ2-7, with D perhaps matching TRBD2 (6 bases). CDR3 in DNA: TGTGCCAGCAGCCGCATGGCGGGATTGCAGGCCTACGAGCAGTACTTC. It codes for CASSRMAGLQAYEQYF.